Listed below are T cell receptor beta chains from one sample, sequenced in a study of CD8 T cells in Susac syndrome. TCRdb redid the calling of the immunoSEQ multiplex PCR reads with MiXCR, one entry per CDR3 protein. This sample yields about 300,000 distinct CDR3 sequences, of which approximately 85% are seen a single time; around 0.22% belongs to the top ten. Sequenced: CD8+ T cells from PBMCs. Receptors were obtained from a human donor with multiple sclerosis. Each CDR3 is given with its conserved first and last residue. D genes are given only for firm matches. Clone size is given for some rows only: seen once, a few or many times, or a class if the clone is expanded.

size,J,V,D,CDR3,DNA
NA,TRBJ1-2,TRBV21-1,NA,CASRPCGVEDGYTF,TGTGCCAGCCGCCCGTGTGGGGTCGAAGATGGCTACACCTTC
NA,TRBJ2-7,TRBV7-2,TRBD1,CASSINRGGPYEQYF,TGTGCCAGCAGCATAAACAGGGGTGGACCCTACGAGCAGTACTTC
NA,TRBJ2-7,TRBV28,NA,CASSPLGTAYEQYF,TGTGCCAGCAGTCCGCTCGGGACCGCCTACGAGCAGTACTTC
few,TRBJ2-7,TRBV18,NA,CASSDRDLITYEQYF,TGTGCCAGCTCAGACCGGGACTTGATAACCTACGAGCAGTACTTC
NA,TRBJ2-1,TRBV2,TRBD2,CASALAGDLSYNEQFF,TGTGCCAGTGCCCTAGCGGGGGACCTTTCCTACAATGAGCAGTTCTTC
once,TRBJ2-6,TRBV7-8,NA,CASSKEGVGANVLTF,TGTGCCAGCAGCAAAGAAGGGGTGGGGGCCAACGTCCTGACTTTC
NA,TRBJ2-7,TRBV20-1,TRBD1,CSARGTGVDYEQYF,TGCAGTGCCAGAGGGACAGGGGTGGACTACGAGCAGTACTTC
NA,TRBJ2-5,TRBV9,NA,CASSVGTRQETQYF,TGTGCCAGCAGCGTAGGGACACGACAAGAGACCCAGTACTTC
NA,TRBJ1-2,TRBV27,NA,CASSYGSSYGYTF,TGTGCCAGCAGTTACGGCAGCTCCTATGGCTACACCTTC
NA,TRBJ1-2,TRBV19,NA,CASRARTKYGYTF,TGTGCCAGTAGGGCGCGGACAAAGTATGGCTACACCTTC
NA,TRBJ2-2,TRBV28,TRBD2,CASSSAAGGRNGELFF,TGTGCCAGCAGTTCGGCGGCGGGAGGGCGGAACGGGGAGCTGTTTTTT
NA,TRBJ1-4,TRBV11-2,NA,CASSLEISWGTNEKLFF,TGTGCCAGCAGCTTAGAAATCTCTTGGGGAACTAATGAAAAACTGTTTTTT
NA,TRBJ1-2,TRBV6-5,TRBD1,CASSYRGQGAYNYGYTF,TGTGCCAGCAGTTACAGGGGACAGGGGGCTTATAACTATGGCTACACCTTC
NA,TRBJ2-1,TRBV4-3,NA,CASSQSLHRDNEQFF,TGCGCCAGCAGCCAATCCCTCCACAGAGACAATGAGCAGTTCTTC
few,TRBJ1-1,TRBV4-1,NA,CASRRIQNTEAFF,TGCGCCAGCAGACGAATACAGAACACTGAAGCTTTCTTT
NA,TRBJ2-3,TRBV4-3,NA,CASSQDLYGPQLDF,TGCGCCAGCAGCCAAGATTTGTATGGGCCCCAGTTGGATTTT
NA,TRBJ2-7,TRBV19,TRBD1,CASNAGGAYEQYF,TGTGCCAGTAATGCAGGGGGCGCCTACGAGCAGTACTTC
few,TRBJ2-7,TRBV9,NA,CASSVVELAGAQQYF,TGTGCCAGCAGCGTAGTCGAACTAGCCGGCGCACAGCAGTACTTC
NA,TRBJ2-7,TRBV27,NA,CASSFIGGPYEQYF,TGTGCCAGCAGTTTTATAGGGGGACCCTACGAGCAGTACTTC
NA,TRBJ2-5,TRBV6-2/TRBV6-3,NA,CASSELGTQYF,TGTGCCAGCAGCGAACTAGGGACCCAGTACTTC
NA,TRBJ2-1,TRBV7-9,TRBD2,CASSSGTRAYNEQFF,TGTGCCAGCAGCTCCGGGACTAGAGCCTACAATGAGCAGTTCTTC
NA,TRBJ2-7,TRBV20-1,TRBD2,CSAGGLAVLGEQYF,TGCAGTGCTGGGGGACTAGCGGTCTTAGGCGAGCAGTACTTC
NA,TRBJ2-7,TRBV3-1,NA,CASSQLAGPAYEQYF,TGTGCCAGCAGCCAACTTGCGGGACCAGCCTACGAGCAGTACTTC
NA,TRBJ2-1,TRBV27,TRBD2,CASSHGAGGHNEQFF,TGTGCCAGCAGTCACGGGGCGGGAGGCCACAATGAGCAGTTCTTC
NA,TRBJ1-1,TRBV19,NA,CASSMRPNTEAFF,TGTGCCAGTAGTATGAGGCCCAACACTGAAGCTTTCTTT
few,TRBJ2-5,TRBV6-2/TRBV6-3,TRBD1,CASSYSDRYQETQYF,TGTGCCAGCAGTTACTCGGACAGGTACCAAGAGACCCAGTACTTC
NA,TRBJ1-2,TRBV5-6,NA,CASMRQGDYGYTF,TGTGCCAGCATGCGACAAGGTGACTATGGCTACACCTTC
once,TRBJ1-2,TRBV20-1,NA,CSAIVQSWTENYGYTF,TGCAGTGCCATAGTCCAGAGCTGGACAGAGAACTATGGCTACACCTTC
NA,TRBJ1-2,TRBV30,NA,CAWGQATGRETLVGYGYTF,TGTGCCTGGGGGCAGGCTACCGGCAGGGAGACTTTAGTTGGGTATGGCTACACCTTC
NA,TRBJ2-1,TRBV12-3/TRBV12-4,NA,CASTPGRHEQFF,TGTGCCAGCACCCCGGGGAGGCATGAGCAGTTCTTC
NA,TRBJ2-5,TRBV10-3,NA,CAISDEAETQYF,TGTGCCATCAGTGATGAGGCGGAGACCCAGTACTTC
NA,TRBJ2-7,TRBV20-1,NA,CSARDLTLGPYYEQYF,TGCAGTGCTAGAGATCTAACTTTAGGACCCTACTACGAGCAGTACTTC
NA,TRBJ2-7,TRBV20-1,NA,CSADSPPTAEQYF,TGCAGTGCCGACTCCCCGCCGACGGCCGAGCAGTACTTC
NA,TRBJ1-5,TRBV28,NA,CASSHSLNQPQHF,TGTGCCAGCAGCCACAGCCTCAATCAGCCCCAGCATTTT
NA,TRBJ2-1,TRBV4-1,TRBD2,CASSQLSDGTSGPYNEQFF,TGCGCCAGCAGCCAATTATCAGACGGGACTAGCGGCCCTTACAATGAGCAGTTCTTC
NA,TRBJ2-5,TRBV6-6,NA,CASSYYLGIAETQYF,TGTGCCAGCAGTTACTACCTCGGAATTGCGGAGACCCAGTACTTC
NA,TRBJ1-1,TRBV29-1,NA,CSVDRVGAFF,TGCAGCGTTGACAGGGTTGGAGCTTTCTTT
NA,TRBJ2-7,TRBV7-9,TRBD1,CASSSGGASEQYF,TGTGCCAGCAGCTCAGGGGGCGCGTCCGAGCAGTACTTC
once,TRBJ2-1,TRBV27,NA,CASSWEGYNEQFF,TGTGCCAGCAGTTGGGAAGGGTATAATGAGCAGTTCTTC
NA,TRBJ1-1,TRBV12-3/TRBV12-4,NA,CASGDPNTEAFF,TGTGCCAGTGGTGATCCGAACACTGAAGCTTTCTTT
NA,TRBJ1-2,TRBV6-5,TRBD1,CASSYSRTGHYGYTF,TGTGCCAGCAGTTACTCGCGGACAGGCCACTATGGCTACACCTTC
NA,TRBJ2-7,TRBV19,NA,CASLQGGGYEQYF,TGTGCCAGCCTCCAGGGGGGAGGCTACGAGCAGTACTTC
NA,TRBJ1-2,TRBV7-9,NA,CASSLDGPWYGYTF,TGTGCCAGCAGCTTAGACGGGCCATGGTATGGCTACACCTTC
NA,TRBJ2-1,TRBV28,TRBD1,CASSTPDRGPYNEQFF,TGTGCCAGCAGTACCCCGGACAGGGGGCCCTACAATGAGCAGTTCTTC
NA,TRBJ2-7,TRBV27,NA,CASSLLGSSEQYF,TGTGCCAGCAGTCTCTTGGGGAGTAGCGAGCAGTACTTC
few,TRBJ1-2,TRBV29-1,TRBD1,CSAQGGDYGYTF,TGCAGCGCTCAGGGGGGGGACTATGGCTACACCTTC
NA,TRBJ2-7,TRBV29-1,NA,CSVVGVHREQYF,TGCAGCGTTGTCGGGGTACACCGCGAGCAGTACTTC
NA,TRBJ2-6,TRBV7-6,TRBD1,CASSSTGGSGANVLTF,TGTGCCAGCAGCTCTACAGGGGGCTCTGGGGCCAACGTCCTGACTTTC
NA,TRBJ1-1,TRBV2,NA,CASRDVTNTEAFF,TGTGCCAGCAGAGACGTAACGAACACTGAAGCTTTCTTT
NA,TRBJ2-1,TRBV20-1,TRBD1,CSARDLGTGYNEQFF,TGCAGTGCTAGAGATTTGGGGACAGGGTACAATGAGCAGTTCTTC
NA,TRBJ2-5,TRBV5-1,NA,CASSLVKAAVWGETQYF,TGCGCCAGCAGCTTGGTCAAGGCGGCGGTTTGGGGAGAGACCCAGTACTTC
NA,TRBJ2-7,TRBV9,NA,CASSGHGRSDEQYF,TGTGCCAGCAGCGGACATGGAAGGTCGGACGAGCAGTACTTC
NA,TRBJ1-1,TRBV4-2,NA,CASSDIGGGDDEAFF,TGTGCCAGCAGCGACATCGGCGGGGGGGACGATGAAGCTTTCTTT
NA,TRBJ1-5,TRBV20-1,NA,CSASFLRSPGGNQPRHF,TGCAGTGCTAGCTTCCTCCGGTCCCCCGGGGGGAATCAGCCCCGGCATTTT
NA,TRBJ2-3,TRBV3-1,TRBD1,CASSRTGHTDTQYF,TGTGCCAGCAGCCGGACAGGACACACAGATACGCAGTATTTT